This T cell receptor beta chain was captured in a study of blood T cell repertoires in COVID-19. Whole-study context: The study drew acute and convalescent COVID-19 samples from the United States, Italy and Spain.

V shed 0 bases and J shed 8 bases, with 9 bases lying between them. CDR3 size: 13 residues. CDR1 is SGHNT, CDR2 YYREEE, per germline (reference sequence). Individuals aged about 18 to 100 years were recruited from approximately 22 US areas. Participants reported their clinical history, and cohort assignment relied on those reports. Within 2 weeks before study entry, exposed participants met a COVID-19 case. Generated by immunoSEQ multiplex PCR, the TCRdb table keeps only in-frame clones and is missing some. The sample lists 250,000 or so clones, 80% to 90% occurring once. The receptor's source is a woman aged 50 to 65 who had been exposed to COVID-19. The sample comprised PBMCs or T cells enriched from blood (not recorded which). V is TRBV5-4 and J is TRBJ1-3; no clear D gene. This CDR3 reads CASSLDQFDTIYF. The CDR3 DNA is TGTGCCAGCAGCTTGGACCAGTTCGACACCATATATTTT.